This T cell receptor beta chain was identified in a study of human T cells and chemical hapten exposure. Study-level information: Women made up most patients, who had alopecia areata, totalis or universalis. General study points: It should be noted that donors had alopecia, so their immune response may differ from healthy people's. Expanded TCRs showed more large CDR3 clusters than pre-sensitization or healthy control sets. TCRs at a frequency above 1 in 1000 stayed unchanged with DPC sensitization.

The time point: patch test 1, 2 weeks after DPC sensitization. Treatment described: therapeutic diphenylcyclopropenone sensitization with weekly scalp DPC. TCRdb redid the calling of the RACE reads with MiXCR, one entry per CDR3 protein. The data contain around 52,000 distinct CDR3 sequences, about 9% of them seen just once; the ten biggest clones take up about 14%. This clonotype was observed many times. Its antigen is unidentified. V shed 5 bases and J shed 4 bases, with 8 bases lying between them. This CDR3 comprises 11 residues. Germline CDR1 DFQATT, CDR2 SNEGSKA (reference sequence). This receptor was obtained from a middle-aged woman with alopecia areata. Some clones in this sample may be carry-over from other donors' samples. J is TRBJ1-1 and V is TRBV20-1; no firm D call. The sequenced sample was whole blood, obtained in connection with sensitization to the hapten diphenylcyclopropenone (DPC). CDR3: CSAVRGTEAFF. The CDR3 DNA sequence: TGCAGTGCTGTCCGGGGCACTGAAGCTTTCTTT.